The clone carrying this T cell receptor (beta chain) showed up just a few times. The data were taken from a study of control samples from healthy donors and cancer patients. Germline CDR1 is SGDLS and CDR2 is YYNGEE. V was trimmed by 7 bases and J by 5 bases, leaving 21 bases between them. This CDR3 has 15 residues. The repertoire was sequenced with immunoSEQ multiplex PCR; TCRdb's copy has only in-frame clones and lacks some. Counted here are about 42,000 clones, roughly 83% occurring once; the ten biggest clones make up around 50%. The sample taken for sequencing was blood. The chain links TRBV9 to TRBJ2-5; D unclear. The clonotype was recovered from a man aged 55 to 69 in good health. The CDR3 spells CASSRQAGGGETQYF. The DNA of the CDR3 is TGTGCCAGCTCCCGTCAGGCAGGTGGTGGGGAGACCCAGTACTTC.